The source of this T cell receptor beta chain is a study of blood T cell repertoires in COVID-19. CDR3 size: 12 residues. Between the trimmed V and J ends, which lost 8 bases and 1 base, there was a span of 8 bases. CDR1 is KGHSH and CDR2 is LQKENI in the germline V gene. Methods used by the authors: Amplified reference gene primers provided the basis for estimating nucleated cell counts. This table comes from immunoSEQ multiplex PCR, and its TCRdb copy is limited to in-frame clones, with some not included. The DNA was the basis for D and trimming; V, J and clone size are from that table. Here the sample spans 200,000 to 250,000 clones, about 87% being singletons.

The sequenced sample consisted of PBMCs or T cells enriched from blood (not recorded which). V gene TRBV18 combines with J gene TRBJ2-5; D not resolved. This receptor was obtained from a man aged 50-60 years who had been exposed to COVID-19. CDR3 DNA: TGTGCCAGCGGCCCGTCCCAAGAGACCCAGTACTTC. This codes for CASGPSQETQYF.